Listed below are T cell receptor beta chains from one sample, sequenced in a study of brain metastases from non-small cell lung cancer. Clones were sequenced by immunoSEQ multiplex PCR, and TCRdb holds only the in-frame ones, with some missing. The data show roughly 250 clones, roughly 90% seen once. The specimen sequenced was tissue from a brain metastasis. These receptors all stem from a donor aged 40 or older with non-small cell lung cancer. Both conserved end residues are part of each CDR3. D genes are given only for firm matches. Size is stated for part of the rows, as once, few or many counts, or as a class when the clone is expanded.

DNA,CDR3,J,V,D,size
TGTGCCAGCAGCTTCCGGACTAGCGGAATCGGGGAGCTGTTTTTT,CASSFRTSGIGELFF,TRBJ2-2,TRBV5-5,TRBD2,.
TGTGCCAGCAGCCCGGGACAGCGAGGCTCCTACGAGCAGTACTTC,CASSPGQRGSYEQYF,TRBJ2-7,TRBV5-6,TRBD1,.
TGTGCCAGCAGCTCTCAACTAGCGGGGCCTCAAGAGACCCAGTACTTC,CASSSQLAGPQETQYF,TRBJ2-5,TRBV7-9,TRBD2,.
TGTGCCAGCAGCCCGTTGGGAGGGCTCGGCGAGCAGTACTTC,CASSPLGGLGEQYF,TRBJ2-7,TRBV14,TRBD2,.
TGTGCCAGCAGTGAAAGTCCTGCGACTCAGCCCCAGCATTTT,CASSESPATQPQHF,TRBJ1-5,TRBV6-1,.,.
TGCGCCAGCAGCTTGGAGGACTTAGCCTCTGGAAACACCATATATTTT,CASSLEDLASGNTIYF,TRBJ1-3,TRBV5-1,.,.
TGTGCCAGCACCCCACAGGCGGTTAGGAACACTGAAGCTTTCTTT,CASTPQAVRNTEAFF,TRBJ1-1,TRBV2,.,.
TGTGCCAGCAGGCCGGGTGGAAACACCATATATTTT,CASRPGGNTIYF,TRBJ1-3,TRBV28,.,.
TGTGCCAGCAGCCAAACGGCACCTTATGGCTACACCTTC,CASSQTAPYGYTF,TRBJ1-2,TRBV3-1/TRBV3-2,.,.
TGTGCCAGCTCACTGGGGTCCGGCACAGATACGCAGTATTTT,CASSLGSGTDTQYF,TRBJ2-3,TRBV18,.,once
TGCGCCAGCAGTGTAGAGAGAAGTCAGCCCCAGCATTTT,CASSVERSQPQHF,TRBJ1-5,TRBV10-2,.,.
TGTGCCAGCAGTGAAACTCCGGGGAGCTCCTACGAGCAGTACTTC,CASSETPGSSYEQYF,TRBJ2-7,TRBV2,.,.
TGTGCCAGCAGCGCAACCGGGACTAGCGGGGGGATCTACGAGCAGTACTTC,CASSATGTSGGIYEQYF,TRBJ2-7,TRBV9,TRBD2,.
TGTGCCAGCAGTTACTATCAAGGGGCATCTCAAAACACCATATATTTT,CASSYYQGASQNTIYF,TRBJ1-3,TRBV28,.,.
TGTGCCAGCAGCTCAAGTTTAGGCTACGAGCAGTACTTC,CASSSSLGYEQYF,TRBJ2-7,TRBV7-3,.,.
TGTGCCACCAGCAGAGAACTAGGTAGCACAGATACGCAGTATTTT,CATSRELGSTDTQYF,TRBJ2-3,TRBV15,.,.
TGTGCCAGCAGCCAAGAAGAGGCTAGCGGGGCCCTGAACACCGGGAAGCTGTTTTTT,CASSQEEASGALNTGKLFF,TRBJ2-2,TRBV4-2,TRBD2,.
TGTGCCAGCAGCATAACAGGGGGCGGGGACACTGAAGCTTTCTTT,CASSITGGGDTEAFF,TRBJ1-1,TRBV7-9,TRBD1,.
TGTGCCAGCAGTTACGCGCTGGGACGGGTGAACACTGAAGCTTTCTTT,CASSYALGRVNTEAFF,TRBJ1-1,TRBV6-5,.,.
TGCAGTGCTAGAGATGGCTACGAGCAGTACTTC,CSARDGYEQYF,TRBJ2-7,TRBV20-1,.,.
TGTGCCAGCAGCTTAGGATCACAGGGGATCGTTGGCTACACCTTC,CASSLGSQGIVGYTF,TRBJ1-2,TRBV7-2,TRBD1,.
TGTGCCAGTAGTCCCCGGCTGAGCTATGGCTACACCTTC,CASSPRLSYGYTF,TRBJ1-2,TRBV19,.,.
TGTGCCAGTAGTCTCCAGGGTCGCAATCAGCCCCAGCATTTT,CASSLQGRNQPQHF,TRBJ1-5,TRBV19,.,.
TGCAGCGTTGATGAGGGAAACACCATATATTTT,CSVDEGNTIYF,TRBJ1-3,TRBV29-1,.,.
TGTGCCAGCAGTGGGACTAGCGATTCCTACGAGCAGTACTTC,CASSGTSDSYEQYF,TRBJ2-7,TRBV2,TRBD2,.
TGCGCCAGCAGCCAAGGAGGGACCGGAAACTATGGCTACACCTTC,CASSQGGTGNYGYTF,TRBJ1-2,TRBV4-1,.,.
TGTGCCACCAGTGATGCCTCTGGTACTCGGGCTTTCTTT,CATSDASGTRAFF,TRBJ1-1,TRBV24-1,.,.
TGTGCCAGCAGCTTATCTCTCCCCCTCCGAGGCAATGAGCAGTTCTTC,CASSLSLPLRGNEQFF,TRBJ2-1,TRBV7-9,.,.
TGTGCCAGCAGGACCGGGACTAGCGTAAATGAGCAGTTCTTC,CASRTGTSVNEQFF,TRBJ2-1,TRBV28,TRBD2,.
TGTGCCAGCAGCCTGACCCCCACCGGGGAGCTGTTTTTT,CASSLTPTGELFF,TRBJ2-2,TRBV5-4,.,.
TGTGCCTGGAACCCGACGATAGCGGGGGCAGGTACGCAGTATTTT,CAWNPTIAGAGTQYF,TRBJ2-3,TRBV30,TRBD2,once
TGTGCCAGCAGCCCAGTAGTCACAGCCAACACCGGGGAGCTGTTTTTT,CASSPVVTANTGELFF,TRBJ2-2,TRBV7-3,.,.
TGTGCCAGCAGTTACTCGATCGGGGATACCTCACCCCTCCACTTT,CASSYSIGDTSPLHF,TRBJ1-6,TRBV6-5,.,.
TGTGCCAGCAGCCAGGGACAGGGGGCAGAGACCCAGTACTTC,CASSQGQGAETQYF,TRBJ2-5,TRBV7-6,TRBD1,.
TGTGCCAGCAGCTTAGGGGGAGACACCATATATTTT,CASSLGGDTIYF,TRBJ1-3,TRBV7-9,.,.
TGTGCCTGGAGTGTCTCCAGGGGGCCGAATGAAAAACTGTTTTTT,CAWSVSRGPNEKLFF,TRBJ1-4,TRBV30,TRBD1,.
TGTGCCAGCAGTGAAGCGGGGCGGGGTATAGATACGCAGTATTTT,CASSEAGRGIDTQYF,TRBJ2-3,TRBV6-1,.,.
TGTGCCAGCAGCGTAGCGGAATTCGGGCAACTGTTTTTT,CASSVAEFGQLFF,TRBJ1-4,TRBV9,.,.
TGTGCCATCAGTGAGGGGAGTGGGGGGCCATATTTT,CAISEGSGGPYF,TRBJ2-3,TRBV10-3,.,once
TGTGCCAGCAGCTTTGACACCGGGGAGCTGTTTTTT,CASSFDTGELFF,TRBJ2-2,TRBV7-9,.,.
TGCGCCAGCAGCTTGGGTGGGGCATCTCTAATCAGCTACACCTTC,CASSLGGASLISYTF,TRBJ1-2,TRBV5-1,.,.
TGTGCCAGCAGTTTTTCGGGGGCCTCCTACAATGAGCAGTTCTTC,CASSFSGASYNEQFF,TRBJ2-1,TRBV27,.,few
TGTGCCAGCAGCCAGGCTTCCAATGAGCAGTTCTTC,CASSQASNEQFF,TRBJ2-1,TRBV4-2,.,.
TGTGCCAGCAGTTCGACCGTGGAGGGTGAGCAGTACTTC,CASSSTVEGEQYF,TRBJ2-7,TRBV27,.,few
TGCGCCAGCAGCTTGACGGGACCGTCTAATGGCTACACCTTC,CASSLTGPSNGYTF,TRBJ1-2,TRBV5-1,.,.
TGTGCCAGCAGCTCCCAGCTGCTAGGGAAAGGGGGTAAAGAAAAACTGTTTTTT,CASSSQLLGKGGKEKLFF,TRBJ1-4,TRBV11-2,.,.